This T cell receptor (beta chain) was obtained from a study of blood T cell repertoires in COVID-19. As handled by the study authors: Nucleated cell number was recorded as an estimate derived from reference gene primer amplification. Sequencing was performed with immunoSEQ multiplex PCR; in TCRdb, only in-frame clones are kept and a portion is missing. V and J calls and clone size are given by that table; D and trimming were obtained from the DNA. The sample lists around 200,000 clones; 86% were seen once. This CDR3 is built from 13 residues. Per germline, CDR1 SGHRS and CDR2 YFSETQ. The ends lost 5 bases at V and 5 bases at J; junction bases unmatched: 3. Ages ranged from about 18 to 89 years, with residence in approximately 25 US areas.

The source material was PBMCs or T cells enriched from blood (not recorded which). V is TRBV5-1 and J is TRBJ2-1, with 8 nucleotides matching TRBD1. This receptor was obtained from a woman aged 50 to 60 in a cohort exposed to, infected with or recovered from COVID-19 (not recorded which). CDR3 DNA: TGCGCCAGCAGACAGGGGGGCAACAATGAGCAGTTCTTC. This codes for CASRQGGNNEQFF.